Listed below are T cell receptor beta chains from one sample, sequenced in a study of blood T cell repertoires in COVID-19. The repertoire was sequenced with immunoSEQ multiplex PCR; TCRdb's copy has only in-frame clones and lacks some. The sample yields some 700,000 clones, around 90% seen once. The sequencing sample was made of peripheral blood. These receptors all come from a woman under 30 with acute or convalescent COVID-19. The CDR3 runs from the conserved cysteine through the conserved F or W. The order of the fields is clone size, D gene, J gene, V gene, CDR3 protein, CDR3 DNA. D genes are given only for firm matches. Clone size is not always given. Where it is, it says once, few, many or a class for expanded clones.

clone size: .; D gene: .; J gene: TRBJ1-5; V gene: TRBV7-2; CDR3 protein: CASSLVGGGSQHF; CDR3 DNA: TGTGCCAGCAGCTTAGTTGGGGGCGGGTCCCAGCATTTT
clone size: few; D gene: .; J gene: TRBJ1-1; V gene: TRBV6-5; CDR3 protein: CASTQSTVTEAFF; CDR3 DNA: TGTGCCAGCACCCAAAGCACAGTCACTGAAGCTTTCTTT
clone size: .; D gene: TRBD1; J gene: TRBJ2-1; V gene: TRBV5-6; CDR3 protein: CASSWITTGVSYNEQFF; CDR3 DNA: TGTGCCAGCAGCTGGATTACAACAGGGGTTTCCTACAATGAGCAGTTCTTC
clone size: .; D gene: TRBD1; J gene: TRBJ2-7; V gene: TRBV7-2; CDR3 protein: CASSFKGTGLYEQYF; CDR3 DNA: TGTGCCAGCAGCTTTAAAGGGACAGGACTTTACGAGCAGTACTTC
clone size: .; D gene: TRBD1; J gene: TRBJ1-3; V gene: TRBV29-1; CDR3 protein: CSVPGTGGNFGNTIYF; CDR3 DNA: TGCAGCGTACCCGGGACAGGGGGCAATTTTGGAAACACCATATATTTT
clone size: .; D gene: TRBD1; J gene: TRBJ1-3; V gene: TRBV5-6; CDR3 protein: CASSPGTGSGNTIYF; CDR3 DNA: TGTGCCAGCAGCCCCGGGACAGGCTCTGGAAACACCATATATTTT
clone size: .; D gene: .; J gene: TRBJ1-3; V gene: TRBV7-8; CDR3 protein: CASSTTSYGKGNTIYF; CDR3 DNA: TGTGCCAGCAGCACCACTTCATACGGTAAAGGAAACACCATATATTTT
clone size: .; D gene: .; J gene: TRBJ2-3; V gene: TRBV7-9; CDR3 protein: CASSHMAQGADTQYF; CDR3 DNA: TGTGCCAGCAGCCACATGGCCCAGGGCGCAGATACGCAGTATTTT
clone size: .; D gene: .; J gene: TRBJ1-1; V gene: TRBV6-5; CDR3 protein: CASSYSGRTEAFF; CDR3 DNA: TGTGCCAGCAGTTACTCGGGGAGGACTGAAGCTTTCTTT
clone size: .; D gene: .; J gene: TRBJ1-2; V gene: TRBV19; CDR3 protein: CASMESDRVYGYTF; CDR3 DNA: TGTGCCAGTATGGAGTCGGACAGAGTCTATGGCTACACCTTC
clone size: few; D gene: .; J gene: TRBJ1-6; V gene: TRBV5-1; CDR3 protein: CASSLGGAREPLHF; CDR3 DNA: TGCGCCAGCAGCTTGGGGGGCGCCAGGGAACCCCTCCACTTT
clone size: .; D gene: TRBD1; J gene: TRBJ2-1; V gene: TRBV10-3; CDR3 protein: CAISAPGTGVDNEQFF; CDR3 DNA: TGTGCCATCAGTGCTCCCGGGACAGGGGTCGACAATGAGCAGTTCTTC
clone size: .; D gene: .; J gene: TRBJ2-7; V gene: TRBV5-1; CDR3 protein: CASRPIAGSGAYEQYF; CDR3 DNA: TGCGCCAGCAGACCAATCGCGGGAAGTGGGGCCTACGAGCAGTACTTC
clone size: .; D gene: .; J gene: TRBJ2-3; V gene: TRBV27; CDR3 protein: CASSLYRGGGDTQYF; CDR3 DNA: TGTGCCAGCAGTTTATATCGCGGGGGCGGTGATACGCAGTATTTT
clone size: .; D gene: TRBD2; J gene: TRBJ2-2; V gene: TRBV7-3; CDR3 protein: CASSLQAGARTGELFF; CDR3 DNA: TGTGCCAGCAGCCTCCAAGCGGGGGCAAGAACCGGGGAGCTGTTTTTT
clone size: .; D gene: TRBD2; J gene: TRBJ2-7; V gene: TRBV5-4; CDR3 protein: CASRERGAMEQYF; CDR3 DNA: TGTGCCAGCCGTGAGCGGGGGGCTATGGAGCAGTACTTC
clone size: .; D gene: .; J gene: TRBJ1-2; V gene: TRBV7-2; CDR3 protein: CASSLRRGGNYGYTF; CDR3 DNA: TGTGCCAGCAGCTTAAGACGGGGAGGGAACTATGGCTACACCTTC
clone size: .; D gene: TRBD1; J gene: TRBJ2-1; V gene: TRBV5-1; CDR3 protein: CASSSQGAGGANEQFF; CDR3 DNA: TGCGCCAGCAGCTCACAGGGGGCCGGGGGTGCCAATGAGCAGTTCTTC
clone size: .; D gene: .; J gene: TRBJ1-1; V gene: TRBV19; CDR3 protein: CASSMEGRTLDEAFF; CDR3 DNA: TGTGCCAGTAGTATGGAGGGACGCACCTTGGATGAAGCTTTCTTT
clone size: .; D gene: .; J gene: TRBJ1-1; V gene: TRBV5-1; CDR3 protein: CASSLAGRNTEAFF; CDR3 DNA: TGCGCCAGCAGCTTGGCAGGGCGGAACACTGAAGCTTTCTTT
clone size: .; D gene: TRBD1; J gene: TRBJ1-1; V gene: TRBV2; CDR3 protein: CASNRGQGEGTEAFF; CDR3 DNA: TGTGCCAGCAACCGTGGACAGGGGGAGGGCACTGAAGCTTTCTTT
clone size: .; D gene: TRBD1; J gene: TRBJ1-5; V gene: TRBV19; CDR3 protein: CASSTVTGENQPQHF; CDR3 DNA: TGTGCCAGTAGTACCGTGACAGGGGAGAATCAGCCCCAGCATTTT
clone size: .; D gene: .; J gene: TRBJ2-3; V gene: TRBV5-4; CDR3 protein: CASSRTTTAGTDTQYF; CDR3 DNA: TGTGCCAGCAGCCGAACCACGACCGCGGGGACAGATACGCAGTATTTT
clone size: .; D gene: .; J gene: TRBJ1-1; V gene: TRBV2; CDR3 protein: CASSVEQGPTEAFF; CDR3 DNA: TGTGCCAGCAGTGTAGAACAGGGACCCACTGAAGCTTTCTTT
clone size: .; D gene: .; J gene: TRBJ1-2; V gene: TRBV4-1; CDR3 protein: CASSQGMGATASNYGYTF; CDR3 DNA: TGCGCCAGCAGCCAAGGGATGGGGGCTACAGCCTCTAACTATGGCTACACCTTC
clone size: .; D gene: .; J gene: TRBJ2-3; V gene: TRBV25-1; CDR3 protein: CASSEWTVTDTQYF; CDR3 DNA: TGTGCCAGCAGTGAATGGACAGTAACAGATACGCAGTATTTT
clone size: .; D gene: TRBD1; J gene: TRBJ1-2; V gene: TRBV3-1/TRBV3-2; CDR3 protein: CASSLRTGILYGYTF; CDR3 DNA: TGTGCCAGCAGCCTAAGGACAGGGATCCTTTATGGCTACACCTTC
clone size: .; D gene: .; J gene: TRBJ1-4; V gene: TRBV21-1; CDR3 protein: CASSKPVTAETTNEKLFF; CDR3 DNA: TGTGCCAGCAGCAAACCGGTTACAGCTGAAACAACTAATGAAAAACTGTTTTTT
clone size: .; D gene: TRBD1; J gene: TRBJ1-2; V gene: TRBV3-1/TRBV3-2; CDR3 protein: CASSPLSGGRYTF; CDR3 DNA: TGTGCCAGCAGCCCGCTATCAGGGGGCCGCTACACCTTC
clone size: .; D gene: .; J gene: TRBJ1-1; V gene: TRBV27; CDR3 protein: CASRDIGDTEAFF; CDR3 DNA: TGTGCCAGCAGGGATATAGGAGACACTGAAGCTTTCTTT
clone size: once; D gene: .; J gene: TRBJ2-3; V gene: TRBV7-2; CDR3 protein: CASSPLGHQSDTQYF; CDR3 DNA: TGTGCCAGCAGCCCCCTGGGGCATCAGTCAGATACGCAGTATTTT
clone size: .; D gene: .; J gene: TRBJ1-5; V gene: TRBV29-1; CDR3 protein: CSESRQVTVNSNQPQHF; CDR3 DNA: TGCAGCGAATCTCGACAGGTTACCGTCAATAGCAATCAGCCCCAGCATTTT
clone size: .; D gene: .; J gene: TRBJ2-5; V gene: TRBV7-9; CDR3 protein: CASSAVGLQETQYF; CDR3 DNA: TGTGCCAGCAGCGCTGTGGGCTTACAAGAGACCCAGTACTTC
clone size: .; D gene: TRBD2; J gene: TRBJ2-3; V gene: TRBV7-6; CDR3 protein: CASSLAGGTTDTQYF; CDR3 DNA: TGTGCCAGCAGCTTAGCGGGGGGGACCACAGATACGCAGTATTTT
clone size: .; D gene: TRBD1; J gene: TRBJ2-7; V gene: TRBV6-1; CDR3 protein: CASSETGGFYEQYF; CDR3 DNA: TGTGCCAGCAGTGAAACAGGGGGGTTCTACGAGCAGTACTTC
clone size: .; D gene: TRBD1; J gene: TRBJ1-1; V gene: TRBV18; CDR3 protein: CASSPPTGGNTEAFF; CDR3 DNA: TGTGCCAGCTCACCACCGACAGGGGGCAACACTGAAGCTTTCTTT
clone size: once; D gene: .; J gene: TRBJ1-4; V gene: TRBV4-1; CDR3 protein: CASSQEFEAAGATNEKLFF; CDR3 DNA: TGCGCCAGCAGCCAAGAGTTCGAAGCGGCAGGGGCCACTAATGAAAAACTGTTTTTT
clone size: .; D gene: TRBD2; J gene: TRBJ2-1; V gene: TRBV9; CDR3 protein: CASSDPSGGNNEQFF; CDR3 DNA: TGTGCCAGCAGCGACCCTAGCGGGGGGAACAATGAGCAGTTCTTC
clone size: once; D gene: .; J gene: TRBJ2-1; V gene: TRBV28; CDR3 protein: CASSFGQGYNEQFF; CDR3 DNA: TGTGCCAGCAGTTTCGGGCAGGGGTACAATGAGCAGTTCTTC
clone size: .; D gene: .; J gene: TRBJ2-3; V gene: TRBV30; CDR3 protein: CAWSVLQAGDTQYF; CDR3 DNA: TGTGCCTGGAGTGTACTGCAGGCGGGGGATACGCAGTATTTT
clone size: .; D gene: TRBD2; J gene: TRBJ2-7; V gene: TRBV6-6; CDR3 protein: CASSYSSGGAYEQYF; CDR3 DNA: TGTGCCAGCAGTTACTCGAGCGGGGGGGCCTACGAGCAGTACTTC
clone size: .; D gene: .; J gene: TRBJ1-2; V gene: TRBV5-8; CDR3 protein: CASSQGPGLRANYGYTF; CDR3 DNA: TGTGCCAGCAGCCAAGGACCGGGACTCCGAGCTAACTATGGCTACACCTTC
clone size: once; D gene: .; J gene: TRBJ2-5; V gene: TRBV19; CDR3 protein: CASSIVTDQETQYF; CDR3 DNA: TGTGCCAGTAGTATTGTAACAGACCAAGAGACCCAGTACTTC
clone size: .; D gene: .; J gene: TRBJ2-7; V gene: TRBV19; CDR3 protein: CASRPRGAVYEQYF; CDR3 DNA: TGTGCCAGTAGGCCCCGCGGGGCGGTATACGAGCAGTACTTC
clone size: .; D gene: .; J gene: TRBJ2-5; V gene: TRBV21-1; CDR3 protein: CASSTGGGEATQYF; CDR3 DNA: TGTGCCAGCAGTACAGGGGGCGGGGAGGCGACCCAGTACTTC